This entry concerns a single T cell receptor (beta chain). Original analysis: Amplification of reference gene primers provided the estimated nucleated cell counts. Some clones are missing from TCRdb's copy, which holds only in-frame ones; the method was immunoSEQ multiplex PCR. Clone size and V and J calls were adopted from that table, with D and trimming inferred from the DNA. The sample lists tens of thousands of clones; 86% were seen once. The sample is drawn from a study of blood T cell repertoires in COVID-19. Trimming removed 5 bases from V and 2 bases from J, with 13 bases in between. This CDR3 has 15 residues. Per germline, CDR1 MNHEY and CDR2 SVGEGT.

The chain is built from TRBV6-2 or TRBV6-3 and TRBJ1-3; D possibly corresponds to TRBD1 (5 bases). The receptor was isolated from a man aged 70 or older with acute or convalescent COVID-19. The sample consisted of peripheral blood. CDR3 in amino acids: CASSLDWGPGNTIYF. The CDR3 DNA follows: TGTGCCAGCAGTCTCGATTGGGGCCCTGGAAACACCATATATTTT.